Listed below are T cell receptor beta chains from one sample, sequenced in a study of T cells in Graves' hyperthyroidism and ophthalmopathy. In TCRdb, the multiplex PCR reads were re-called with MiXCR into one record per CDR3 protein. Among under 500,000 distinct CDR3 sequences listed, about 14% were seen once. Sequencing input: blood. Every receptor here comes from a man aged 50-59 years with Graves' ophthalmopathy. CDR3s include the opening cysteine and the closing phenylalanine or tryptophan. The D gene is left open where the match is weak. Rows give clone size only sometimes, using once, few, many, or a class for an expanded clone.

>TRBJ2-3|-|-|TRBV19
CASSPTGVSTDTQYF
TGTGCCAGTAGTCCTACGGGGGTAAGCACAGATACGCAGTATTTT
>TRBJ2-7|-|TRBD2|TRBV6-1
CASSASSGVYEQYF
TGTGCCAGCAGTGCATCTAGCGGAGTCTACGAGCAGTACTTC
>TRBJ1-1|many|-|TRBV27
CASRQQGSNTEAFF
TGTGCCAGCAGACAACAGGGAAGTAACACTGAAGCTTTCTTT
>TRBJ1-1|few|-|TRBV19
CASSIVQGGEAFF
TGTGCCAGTAGTATAGTGCAGGGTGGTGAAGCTTTCTTT
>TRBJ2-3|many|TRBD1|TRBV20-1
CSAVGDRVTDTQYF
TGCAGTGCTGTCGGGGACAGGGTAACAGATACGCAGTATTTT
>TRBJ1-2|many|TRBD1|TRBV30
CAWSINRGHTYGYTF
TGTGCCTGGAGTATAAACAGGGGACACACCTATGGCTACACCTTC
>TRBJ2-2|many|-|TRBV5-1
CASSLRGRRTGELFF
TGCGCCAGCAGCTTGAGGGGGAGGCGGACCGGGGAGCTGTTTTTT
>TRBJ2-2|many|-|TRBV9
CASGRDTGELFF
TGTGCCAGCGGTAGAGACACCGGGGAGCTGTTTTTT
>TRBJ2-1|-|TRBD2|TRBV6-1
CASSEPGLAGPSRNEQFF
TGTGCCAGCAGCGAACCGGGTTTAGCGGGACCGAGTAGGAATGAGCAGTTCTTC
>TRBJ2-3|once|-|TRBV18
CASSSPGGRTDAQYF
TGTGCCAGCTCATCACCGGGGGGAAGGACAGATGCGCAGTATTTT
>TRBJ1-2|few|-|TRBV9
CASSTPAGLGYTF
TGTGCCAGCAGCACCCCCGCGGGGCTGGGCTACACCTTC
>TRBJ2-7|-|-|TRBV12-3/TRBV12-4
CVLLACGEQYF
TGTGTTCTGCTAGCTTGTGGCGAGCAGTACTTC
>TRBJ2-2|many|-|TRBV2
CASSEYGALNTGELFF
TGTGCCAGCAGTGAATACGGGGCACTGAACACCGGGGAGCTGTTTTTT
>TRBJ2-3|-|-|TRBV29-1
CSAGGRQTTDTQYF
TGCAGCGCTGGGGGGCGCCAAACCACAGATACGCAGTATTTT
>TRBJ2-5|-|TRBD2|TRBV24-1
CATSDLGAGGPVETQYF
TGTGCCACCAGTGATTTGGGAGCGGGAGGGCCCGTAGAGACCCAGTACTTC
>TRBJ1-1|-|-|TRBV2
CAGGRREGTEAFF
TGTGCCGGCGGGCGGAGGGAAGGAACTGAAGCTTTCTTT
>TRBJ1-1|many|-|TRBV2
CASSGRELRDTEAFF
TGTGCCAGCAGCGGTAGAGAATTAAGGGACACTGAAGCTTTCTTT
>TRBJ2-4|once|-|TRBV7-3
CASSIGSDIQYF
TGTGCCAGTAGTATAGGTTCGGACATTCAGTACTTC
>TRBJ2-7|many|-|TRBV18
CASSLNHEQYF
TGTGCCAGCTCCCTTAATCACGAGCAGTACTTC
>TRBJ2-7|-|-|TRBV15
CATSRDPFRASYEQYF
TGTGCCACCAGCAGAGATCCTTTTCGGGCGTCCTACGAGCAGTACTTC
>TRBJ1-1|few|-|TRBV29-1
CSVGALNTEAFF
TGCAGCGTTGGGGCATTGAACACTGAAGCTTTCTTT
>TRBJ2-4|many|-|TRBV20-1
CSARAVGEPLFIQYF
TGCAGTGCTAGAGCAGTTGGGGAGCCCCTATTCATTCAGTACTTC
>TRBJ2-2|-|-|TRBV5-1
CASSLVAGSEGAGELFF
TGCGCCAGCAGCTTGGTTGCCGGATCGGAGGGGGCCGGGGAGCTGTTTTTT
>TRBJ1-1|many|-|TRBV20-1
CSARGPSGTEAFF
TGCAGTGCTAGAGGACCGAGCGGGACTGAAGCTTTCTTT
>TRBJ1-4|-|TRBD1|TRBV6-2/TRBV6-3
CASRDDRANEKLFF
TGTGCCAGCAGGGACGACAGGGCTAATGAAAAACTGTTTTTT
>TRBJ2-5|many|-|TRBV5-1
CASSLVFGSTGQETQYF
TGCGCCAGCAGCTTGGTTTTCGGGTCTACGGGACAAGAGACCCAGTACTTC
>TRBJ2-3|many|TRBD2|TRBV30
CAAPSGGGDTQYF
TGTGCCGCACCCAGCGGGGGGGGGGATACGCAGTATTTT
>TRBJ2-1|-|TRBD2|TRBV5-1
CAGSLGLLAGGYNEQFF
TGCGCCGGCAGCTTGGGCCTCCTAGCGGGGGGCTACAATGAGCAGTTCTTC
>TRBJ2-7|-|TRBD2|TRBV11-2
CASSAPAGLAGGPGEQYF
TGTGCCAGCAGCGCCCCGGCGGGACTAGCGGGAGGGCCGGGGGAGCAGTACTTC
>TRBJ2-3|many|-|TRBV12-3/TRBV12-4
CASTPRGVRTDTQYF
TGTGCCAGCACCCCCCGGGGTGTTCGCACAGATACGCAGTATTTT
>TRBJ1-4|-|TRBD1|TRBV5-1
CASSQEGATNEKLFF
TGCGCCAGCAGCCAGGAGGGGGCGACTAATGAAAAACTGTTTTTT
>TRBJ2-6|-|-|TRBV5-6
CASSWRSGANVLTF
TGTGCCAGCAGCTGGAGATCTGGGGCCAACGTCCTGACTTTC
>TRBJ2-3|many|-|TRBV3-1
CASSQVTGTDTQYF
TGTGCCAGCAGCCAAGTTACTGGGACAGATACGCAGTATTTT
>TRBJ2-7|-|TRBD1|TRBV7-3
CASSLGATGGPYEQYF
TGTGCCAGCAGCTTAGGCGCTACAGGGGGTCCCTACGAGCAGTACTTC
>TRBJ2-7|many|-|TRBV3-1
CASSRPQGEQYF
TGTGCCAGCAGCCGTCCCCAGGGGGAGCAGTACTTC
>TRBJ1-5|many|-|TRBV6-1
CASSDLGGSNQPQHF
TGTGCCAGCAGTGACCTGGGAGGAAGCAATCAGCCCCAGCATTTT
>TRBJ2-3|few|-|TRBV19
CASSITANRLEGTQYF
TGTGCCAGTAGTATAACGGCAAACAGGCTGGAGGGCACGCAGTATTTT
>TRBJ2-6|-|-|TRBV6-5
CASSYSGVVGANVLTF
TGTGCCAGCAGTTACTCGGGGGTTGTTGGGGCCAACGTCCTGACTTTC
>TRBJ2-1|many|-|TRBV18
CASSPNSDNEQFF
TGTGCCAGCTCACCAAATTCGGACAATGAGCAGTTCTTC
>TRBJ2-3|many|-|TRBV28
CASSSQGSTDTQYF
TGTGCCAGCAGTTCGCAGGGTAGCACAGATACGCAGTATTTT
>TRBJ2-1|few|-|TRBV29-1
CSVERRQFSYNEQFF
TGCAGCGTTGAAAGGCGGCAATTCTCCTACAATGAGCAGTTCTTC
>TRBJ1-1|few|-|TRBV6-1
CASSAGDILTEAFF
TGTGCCAGCAGTGCGGGGGACATTTTGACTGAAGCTTTCTTT
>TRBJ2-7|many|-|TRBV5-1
CASSLQLDEQYF
TGCGCCAGCAGCTTACAATTAGACGAGCAGTACTTC
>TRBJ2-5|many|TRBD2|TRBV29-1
CSVGLAGGETQYF
TGCAGCGTTGGTCTAGCGGGAGGAGAGACCCAGTACTTC
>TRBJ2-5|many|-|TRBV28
CASSPLAGTETQYF
TGTGCCAGCAGTCCCCTGGCGGGGACGGAGACCCAGTACTTC
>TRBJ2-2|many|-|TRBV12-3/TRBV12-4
CASNTWAPGTGELFF
TGTGCCAGCAATACTTGGGCCCCTGGGACCGGGGAGCTGTTTTTT
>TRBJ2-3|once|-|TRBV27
CASSSYSTDTQYF
TGTGCCAGCAGTTCATATAGCACAGATACGCAGTATTTT
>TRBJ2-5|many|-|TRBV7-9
CASSPGSVETQYF
TGTGCCAGCAGCCCGGGGAGTGTGGAGACCCAGTACTTC
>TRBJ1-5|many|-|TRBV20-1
CSARGVGQPQHF
TGCAGTGCTAGAGGTGTAGGTCAGCCCCAGCATTTT
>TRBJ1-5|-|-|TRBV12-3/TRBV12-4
CASSLASEDSNQPQHF
TGTGCCAGCAGTTTAGCTTCAGAAGATAGCAATCAGCCCCAGCATTTT
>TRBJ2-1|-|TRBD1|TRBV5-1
CASSESGGATYNEQFF
TGCGCCAGCAGCGAGTCAGGGGGCGCAACTTACAATGAGCAGTTCTTC
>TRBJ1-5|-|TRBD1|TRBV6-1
CASDRDRYSNQPQHF
TGTGCCAGTGACCGGGACAGATATAGCAATCAGCCCCAGCATTTT
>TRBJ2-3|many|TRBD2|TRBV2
CASSEAKRLAGVTDTQYF
TGTGCCAGCAGTGAAGCGAAAAGACTAGCGGGAGTGACAGATACGCAGTATTTT
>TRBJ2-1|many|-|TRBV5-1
CASSLGSSYNEQFF
TGCGCCAGCAGCTTGGGAAGCTCCTACAATGAGCAGTTCTTC
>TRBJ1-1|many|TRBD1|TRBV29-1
CSVGAGTGPNTEAFF
TGCAGCGTTGGGGCCGGGACAGGACCCAACACTGAAGCTTTCTTT
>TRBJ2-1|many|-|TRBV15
CATSRDLDRYDEQFF
TGTGCCACCAGCAGAGATCTCGACAGGTACGATGAGCAGTTCTTC
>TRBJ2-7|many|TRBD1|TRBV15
CATSRRTGNYEQYF
TGTGCCACCAGCAGAAGGACAGGGAACTACGAGCAGTACTTC
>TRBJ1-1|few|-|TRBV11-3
CASSVGRGSTEAFF
TGTGCCAGCTCCGTAGGGAGGGGTAGCACTGAAGCTTTCTTT
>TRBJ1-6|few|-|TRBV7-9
CASSFGGSEGSPLHF
TGTGCCAGCAGCTTCGGGGGGAGCGAGGGTTCACCCCTCCACTTT
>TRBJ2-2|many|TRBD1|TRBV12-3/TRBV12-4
CASSLDRGEPNTGELFF
TGTGCCAGCAGCCTTGACAGGGGTGAACCGAACACCGGGGAGCTGTTTTTT